This is a list of T cell receptor beta chains from one sample in a study of cytomegalovirus exposure and HLA in healthy donors. Generated by immunoSEQ multiplex PCR, the TCRdb table keeps only in-frame clones and is missing some. The data contain around 70,000 clones, around 73% of them seen just once; the ten biggest clones take up roughly 3.1%. The sequenced sample was PBMCs. The source of these receptors is a girl aged 10-17 years in good health and CMV-seropositive. Each CDR3 is given with its conserved first and last residue. The D gene is left open where the match is weak. Some rows mark clone size as missing; the rest say once, few, many or name a class of expanded clone.

d_call: .; clone_size: .; j_call: TRBJ1-2; v_call: TRBV9; cdr3_aa: CASSAEVANYGYTF; cdr3_nt: TGTGCCAGCAGCGCCGAAGTAGCTAACTATGGCTACACCTTC
d_call: TRBD1; clone_size: .; j_call: TRBJ1-6; v_call: TRBV7-6; cdr3_aa: CASSLQGDYNSPLHF; cdr3_nt: TGTGCCAGCAGCTTACAGGGGGATTATAATTCACCCCTCCACTTT
d_call: TRBD2; clone_size: .; j_call: TRBJ2-7; v_call: TRBV5-4; cdr3_aa: CASSMGGGRGSYEQYF; cdr3_nt: TGTGCCAGCAGCATGGGTGGCGGGAGAGGCTCCTACGAGCAGTACTTC
d_call: .; clone_size: .; j_call: TRBJ1-5; v_call: TRBV10-3; cdr3_aa: CAISEYLAAGNQPQHF; cdr3_nt: TGTGCCATCAGTGAGTACCTAGCAGCGGGCAATCAGCCCCAGCATTTT
d_call: .; clone_size: .; j_call: TRBJ2-7; v_call: TRBV25-1; cdr3_aa: CASSAQFYEQYF; cdr3_nt: TGTGCCAGCAGTGCACAGTTCTACGAGCAGTACTTC
d_call: TRBD1; clone_size: .; j_call: TRBJ1-6; v_call: TRBV6-5; cdr3_aa: CATTGNNSPLHF; cdr3_nt: TGTGCCACGACAGGGAACAATTCACCCCTCCACTTT
d_call: TRBD2; clone_size: .; j_call: TRBJ2-1; v_call: TRBV5-1; cdr3_aa: CASSRTSGRSSNEQFF; cdr3_nt: TGCGCCAGCAGCAGGACTAGCGGGAGAAGCTCCAATGAGCAGTTCTTC
d_call: TRBD2; clone_size: .; j_call: TRBJ2-3; v_call: TRBV15; cdr3_aa: CATSRTSGTDTQYF; cdr3_nt: TGTGCCACCAGCAGGACTAGCGGGACAGATACGCAGTATTTT
d_call: .; clone_size: .; j_call: TRBJ2-7; v_call: TRBV10-1; cdr3_aa: CASSESDNLNEQYF; cdr3_nt: TGCGCCAGCAGTGAGTCTGACAATCTTAACGAGCAGTACTTC
d_call: TRBD1; clone_size: .; j_call: TRBJ2-7; v_call: TRBV4-3; cdr3_aa: CASADRDRGHEQYF; cdr3_nt: TGCGCCAGCGCCGACCGGGACAGGGGGCACGAGCAGTACTTC
d_call: TRBD1; clone_size: .; j_call: TRBJ1-2; v_call: TRBV11-2; cdr3_aa: CASSPGQFLNYGYTF; cdr3_nt: TGTGCCAGCAGCCCGGGACAGTTTCTTAACTATGGCTACACCTTC
d_call: TRBD2; clone_size: .; j_call: TRBJ2-7; v_call: TRBV4-1; cdr3_aa: CASSQVQSGVYEQYF; cdr3_nt: TGCGCCAGCAGCCAAGTTCAAAGCGGGGTTTACGAGCAGTACTTC
d_call: TRBD1; clone_size: once; j_call: TRBJ2-7; v_call: TRBV6-5; cdr3_aa: CASKKGTEPYEQYF; cdr3_nt: TGTGCCAGCAAAAAAGGGACAGAGCCCTACGAGCAGTACTTC
d_call: TRBD1; clone_size: .; j_call: TRBJ1-3; v_call: TRBV2; cdr3_aa: CASTKQGAGNTIYF; cdr3_nt: TGTGCCAGCACTAAACAGGGGGCTGGAAACACCATATATTTT
d_call: .; clone_size: .; j_call: TRBJ1-3; v_call: TRBV18; cdr3_aa: CASSPPYGNTIYF; cdr3_nt: TGTGCCAGCTCACCACCATATGGAAACACCATATATTTT
d_call: TRBD1; clone_size: .; j_call: TRBJ1-6; v_call: TRBV2; cdr3_aa: CARGHSPLHF; cdr3_nt: TGTGCAAGGGGGCATTCACCCCTCCACTTT
d_call: TRBD1; clone_size: once; j_call: TRBJ1-1; v_call: TRBV29-1; cdr3_aa: CSVRTGMNTEAFF; cdr3_nt: TGCAGCGTTAGGACAGGTATGAACACTGAAGCTTTCTTT
d_call: TRBD2; clone_size: .; j_call: TRBJ2-5; v_call: TRBV28; cdr3_aa: CASSPLAMETQYF; cdr3_nt: TGTGCCAGCAGCCCACTAGCGATGGAGACCCAGTACTTC
d_call: .; clone_size: .; j_call: TRBJ2-7; v_call: TRBV27; cdr3_aa: CASSFSGVYEQYF; cdr3_nt: TGTGCCAGCAGTTTTTCCGGTGTGTACGAGCAGTACTTC
d_call: .; clone_size: .; j_call: TRBJ1-3; v_call: TRBV11-3; cdr3_aa: CASSLGGENTIYF; cdr3_nt: TGTGCCAGCAGCTTAGGAGGAGAAAACACCATATATTTT
d_call: TRBD2; clone_size: .; j_call: TRBJ2-5; v_call: TRBV6-1; cdr3_aa: CASSEISSGTETQYF; cdr3_nt: TGTGCCAGCAGTGAAATTTCTAGCGGGACGGAGACCCAGTACTTC
d_call: .; clone_size: .; j_call: TRBJ2-7; v_call: TRBV6-1; cdr3_aa: CASKSGPSYEQYF; cdr3_nt: TGTGCCAGCAAAAGCGGTCCCTCCTACGAGCAGTACTTC
d_call: TRBD1; clone_size: .; j_call: TRBJ2-5; v_call: TRBV11-3; cdr3_aa: CASSLGGTGKTQYF; cdr3_nt: TGTGCCAGCAGCTTAGGAGGGACAGGGAAGACCCAGTACTTC
d_call: .; clone_size: few; j_call: TRBJ1-1; v_call: TRBV6-5; cdr3_aa: CASSYSYGVNTEAFF; cdr3_nt: TGTGCCAGCAGTTACTCGTATGGAGTGAACACTGAAGCTTTCTTT
d_call: TRBD1; clone_size: .; j_call: TRBJ2-3; v_call: TRBV28; cdr3_aa: CASERGGRSDTQYF; cdr3_nt: TGTGCCAGCGAGAGAGGGGGCCGCTCAGATACGCAGTATTTT
d_call: .; clone_size: .; j_call: TRBJ2-2; v_call: TRBV7-9; cdr3_aa: CASSPPAGELFF; cdr3_nt: TGTGCCAGCAGTCCCCCGGCCGGGGAGCTGTTTTTT
d_call: .; clone_size: .; j_call: TRBJ2-5; v_call: TRBV5-6; cdr3_aa: CASSRDGGSETQYF; cdr3_nt: TGTGCCAGCAGTAGGGACGGGGGATCAGAGACCCAGTACTTC
d_call: .; clone_size: .; j_call: TRBJ2-7; v_call: TRBV30; cdr3_aa: CAWSQIGGGEQYF; cdr3_nt: TGTGCCTGGAGCCAAATCGGGGGTGGCGAGCAGTACTTC
d_call: TRBD1; clone_size: few; j_call: TRBJ2-1; v_call: TRBV4-1; cdr3_aa: CASSQDSGTVTNEQFF; cdr3_nt: TGCGCCAGCAGCCAAGATTCCGGGACAGTCACCAATGAGCAGTTCTTC
d_call: .; clone_size: .; j_call: TRBJ1-4; v_call: TRBV6-6; cdr3_aa: CASSGEANEKLFF; cdr3_nt: TGTGCCAGCTCGGGGGAAGCTAATGAAAAACTGTTTTTT
d_call: TRBD1; clone_size: .; j_call: TRBJ1-2; v_call: TRBV29-1; cdr3_aa: CSVHGQANYGYTF; cdr3_nt: TGCAGCGTTCACGGACAGGCTAACTATGGCTACACCTTC
d_call: TRBD2; clone_size: .; j_call: TRBJ2-7; v_call: TRBV4-1; cdr3_aa: CASSQDSAGGEYEQYF; cdr3_nt: TGCGCCAGCAGCCAAGACTCAGCGGGGGGGGAATACGAGCAGTACTTC
d_call: TRBD1; clone_size: .; j_call: TRBJ2-5; v_call: TRBV6-5; cdr3_aa: CASSPDREETQYF; cdr3_nt: TGTGCCAGCAGTCCGGACAGGGAGGAGACCCAGTACTTC
d_call: .; clone_size: .; j_call: TRBJ2-1; v_call: TRBV7-2; cdr3_aa: CASSWGAYNEQFF; cdr3_nt: TGTGCCAGCAGCTGGGGGGCCTACAATGAGCAGTTCTTC
d_call: TRBD2; clone_size: .; j_call: TRBJ2-7; v_call: TRBV6-6; cdr3_aa: CASSRTSGYEQYF; cdr3_nt: TGTGCCAGCAGCAGGACTAGCGGCTACGAGCAGTACTTC
d_call: TRBD1; clone_size: once; j_call: TRBJ2-7; v_call: TRBV23-1; cdr3_aa: CASSQSGQGGHEQYF; cdr3_nt: TGCGCCAGCAGTCAATCGGGACAGGGGGGCCACGAGCAGTACTTC
d_call: .; clone_size: .; j_call: TRBJ1-3; v_call: TRBV30; cdr3_aa: CAWAGGNGNTIYF; cdr3_nt: TGTGCCTGGGCTGGGGGGAACGGAAACACCATATATTTT
d_call: TRBD1; clone_size: .; j_call: TRBJ1-6; v_call: TRBV6-5; cdr3_aa: CASSGQGNSPLHF; cdr3_nt: TGTGCCAGCAGTGGACAGGGTAATTCACCCCTCCACTTT